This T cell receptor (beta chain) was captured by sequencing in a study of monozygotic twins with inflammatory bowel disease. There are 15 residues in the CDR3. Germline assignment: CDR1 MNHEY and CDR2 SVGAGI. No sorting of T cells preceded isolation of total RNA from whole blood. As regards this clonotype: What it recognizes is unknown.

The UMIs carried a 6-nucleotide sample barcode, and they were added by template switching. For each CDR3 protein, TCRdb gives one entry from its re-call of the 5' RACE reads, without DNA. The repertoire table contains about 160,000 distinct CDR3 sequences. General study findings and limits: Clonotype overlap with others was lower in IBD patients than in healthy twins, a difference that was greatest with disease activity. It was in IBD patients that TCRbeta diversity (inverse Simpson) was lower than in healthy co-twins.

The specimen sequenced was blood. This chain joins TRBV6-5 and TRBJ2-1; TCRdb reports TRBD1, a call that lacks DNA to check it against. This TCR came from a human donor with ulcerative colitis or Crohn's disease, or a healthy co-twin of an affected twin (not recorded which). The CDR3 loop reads CASSSAGQGTGEQFF.